This record looks at one TCR beta chain sequence and its context. This sample was included in a study of CD8 T cells in ankylosing spondylitis. TCRdb used MiXCR to reprocess the 5' RACE reads, holding one entry per CDR3 protein. Of 250,000 or so distinct CDR3 sequences detected, roughly a tenth appear once; the ten largest clones hold 2.6%. The specimen was blood, either unsorted or a sorted T cell fraction (not recorded which). The sequence derives from a male donor with ankylosing spondylitis or in good health (not recorded which).

The CDR3 DNA reads TGTGCCAGCTCTTCTACGGGACTAGCGGGTTTGAGCTCCTACAATGAGCAGTTCTTC. As protein: CASSSTGLAGLSSYNEQFF. The rearrangement uses TRBV11-1 and TRBJ2-1; TRBD2 matches 12 bases. This CDR3 region has 19 residues. V shed 8 bases, J shed 0 bases, and the junction held 14 bases outside the gene matches. In germline, CDR1 is SGHAT, CDR2 FQDESV (reference sequence).